This T cell receptor (beta chain) stems from a study of T cells in Graves' hyperthyroidism and ophthalmopathy (dated by TCRdb to between 2017 and 2020). Some background on the complete study: Peripheral blood was sampled at the time of initial diagnosis, prior to any treatment. TCR V-J signatures able to tell the groups apart were searched for in a discovery cohort of around 95 patients, of whom over 40 had Graves' ophthalmopathy and 55 to 60 had stable Graves' hyperthyroidism. An independent validation cohort of under 20 hyperthyroidism patients and 17 patients who later progressed to ophthalmopathy tested prospective prediction of ophthalmopathy. The approximately 97 discovery patients were randomly divided into training and test sets at a 7:3 ratio. Thyroid tissue and blood T-cell repertoires from about 6 Graves' hyperthyroidism patients were also compared in the study. Following sampling, methimazole starting at 30 mg daily was given to hyperthyroidism patients, and high-dose intravenous methylprednisolone was given to ophthalmopathy patients. The paper describes TCR Vbeta CDR3 sequencing of around 140 peripheral blood samples, made up of under 50 ophthalmopathy patients, some 80 hyperthyroidism patients and roughly 17 progressor patients.

Overall study results and their limits: Most expanded thyroid clonotypes (frequency above 0.001) were also detected in blood, a finding suggesting that blood repertoires may reflect thyroid immune responses. No statistical method was used to fix the sample size in advance, and group allocation was not hidden from the investigators. A model built on a 13 V-J signature distinguished ophthalmopathy from stable hyperthyroidism, reaching roughly 88% sensitivity and under 84% specificity in cross-validation and 80%/75% in testing. In validation, the model predicted progression to ophthalmopathy a median of about 5.9 months before onset, with over 55% sensitivity and 72.22% specificity.

A note on this clonotype: Its antigen has not been determined. Base qualities are not provided; no much larger clone lies one nucleotide away.

Unmatched junction bases come to 8, with V trimmed by 7 bases and J by 5 bases. CDR1 and CDR2, looked up from the germline V gene, are SNHLY and FYNNEI. The CDR3 has 15 amino acids, counting the end cysteine and phenylalanine. Only the CDR3 DNA stays, 45 bases, in frame from base 1. The TCR beta CDR3 regions were amplified from the RNA transcripts. A first-round RT-PCR of the TCR CDR3 used the HTBI primer set with the Qiagen OneStep RT-PCR kit. A second multiplex PCR round built the libraries, followed by size selection and purification. The libraries were sequenced on an Illumina HiSeq2000 using paired-end 100 bp reads. The study's processing was this. SOAPnuke was used to process the raw data, throwing out any read that contained adapters or uncalled bases, had a mean Phred below 15, or lacked an exact constant-primer or identifier match. COPE v1.2.5 was used to merge high-quality paired reads, and clonotypes were defined as unique nucleotide sequences. Clonotypes were aligned to IMGT TRBV, TRBD and TRBJ reference segments using MiTCR v1.1. Analysis was restricted to V-J combinations with a frequency above 0.0001, which covered approximately 99% of repertoires. The TCS score was defined as F50 (clonal expansion) divided by E x V (chaos), with BLOSUM62-based TCRdist calculated between CDR3 peptides within each V-J. Welch's t-statistics and random forest reduced fewer than 600 V-J features to around 14, which were used in a naive Bayes classifier (R e1071). TCRdb took the public reads, trimmed them with fastp at Q25, ran MiXCR for clone calling and kept in-frame beta chains. Here each entry gathers all rows of one CDR3 protein and keeps the most common genes and DNA. These V and J calls rely on TCRdb rather than the paper's analysis. The sample table shows a few hundred thousand distinct CDR3 sequences, and about 16% are seen once. Together, the top ten hold roughly 3.3% of the sample.

Ophthalmopathy patients had moderately to severely active disease, with a Clinical Activity Score of 3 or more, a NOSPECS grade of 4 or more, and a disease duration of less than 3 months. The study excluded patients with uncontrolled infections, other autoimmune diseases, pregnancy or lactation. Clinical symptoms, serum thyroxine and TRAb, thyroid ultrasound, and orbital computed tomography formed the basis for the diagnoses. PBMCs were isolated from about 10 ml of fresh peripheral blood by Ficoll-Paque density gradient centrifugation. Total RNA was extracted with Trizol reagent, and quality was checked on an Agilent 2100 Bioanalyzer.

The TCR was taken from a woman aged 40 to 49 with Graves' ophthalmopathy. The chain links TRBV2 with TRBJ2-2; 9 bases in the middle match TRBD2. Input material: blood. The CDR3 here reads CASTPGLAFTGELFF. The sequence in DNA is TGTGCCAGCACACCGGGACTAGCCTTTACCGGGGAGCTGTTTTTT.